Presented here are 30 T cell receptor beta chains from one specimen sequenced in a study of CD8 T cells in ankylosing spondylitis. TCRdb ran MiXCR on the 5' RACE reads and lists one entry per CDR3 protein. The table records 250,000 or so distinct CDR3 sequences, under 30% of them present only once. Sequencing was performed on blood, either unsorted or a sorted T cell fraction (not recorded which). Receptors originate from a male donor with ankylosing spondylitis or in good health (not recorded which).

This clonotype was counted between two and nine times. The chain carries TRBV2 and TRBJ1-3; 7 bases map to TRBD1. Germline V lookup: CDR1 SNHLY, CDR2 FYNNEI. With 5 bases clipped from V and 4 bases from J, the junction kept 5 bases outside the gene matches. CDR3 size: 14 residues. CDR3 bases: TGTGCCAGCAGTCCGACAGGGTCCGGAAACACCATATATTTT. It codes for CASSPTGSGNTIYF.

The chain couples TRBV2 to TRBJ2-1; 7 positions match TRBD2. J was trimmed by 6 bases and V by 5 bases; bases with no gene match: 7. CDR3 length: 14 amino acids. The germline V gene has CDR1 SNHLY and CDR2 FYNNEI. The CDR3 region is CASSPASGLNEQFF. The CDR3 coding sequence is TGTGCCAGCAGTCCGGCTAGCGGCCTCAATGAGCAGTTCTTC.

This clonotype was observed a few times. The chain recombines TRBV20-1 with TRBJ2-3; a weak D match, TRBD1 (8 bases). The V and J ends lost 0 bases and 8 bases respectively, with 24 bases between them. This CDR3 is built from 17 residues. Germline V CDR1 and CDR2: DFQATT, SNEGSKA (reference sequence). Here the CDR3 reads CSARDPANRGGSSTQYF. The CDR3 coding sequence is TGCAGTGCTAGAGATCCGGCGAACAGGGGGGGAAGTAGTACGCAGTATTTT.

This clonotype was observed a few times. The chain employs TRBV20-1 and TRBJ1-1; 7 nucleotides align to TRBD1. Germline V gene data show CDR1 as DFQATT and CDR2 as SNEGSKA (reference sequence). Trimming at V came to 2 bases and at J to 1 base, leaving 1 base not matched to a gene. The length of the CDR3 is 13 residues. The CDR3 here is CSARRTGNTEAFF. DNA of the CDR3: TGCAGTGCTAGAAGGACAGGGAACACTGAAGCTTTCTTT.

This clonotype has only one observation. The rearrangement joins TRBV12-3 or TRBV12-4 to TRBJ1-2, with D unresolved. Trimming removed 5 bases from V and 3 bases from J, with 10 bases in between. CDR3 length equals 13 residues. DNA for the CDR3: TGTGCCAGCAGTACCCCGACCCACTATGGCTACACCTTC. Translating it yields CASSTPTHYGYTF.

The genes are TRBV20-1 and TRBJ2-2; 7 bases agree with TRBD2. The V and J ends lost 6 bases and 6 bases, in that order; junction bases with no gene match: 7. This CDR3 contains 13 residues. Germline CDR1 reads DFQATT; CDR2 reads SNEGSKA (reference sequence). The CDR3 spells CSAYREEAGELFF. The CDR3 DNA sequence: TGCAGTGCGTACCGGGAGGAGGCCGGGGAGCTGTTTTTT.

This clonotype has only one observation. The J gene is TRBJ2-3, the V gene TRBV6-4; 7 nucleotides agree with TRBD2. CDR3 size: 18 residues. CDR1 is MRHNA, CDR2 SNTAGT, per germline. The V segment lost 11 bases and the J segment 0 bases; nucleotides outside the gene matches: 20. The DNA for the CDR3 is TGTGCCTTCAGTTTTTCCTTTTCGACTAGCTCTAGCACAGATACGCAGTATTTT. Amino acids: CAFSFSFSTSSSTDTQYF.

This clonotype came up a few times. This chain links TRBV12-3 or TRBV12-4 with TRBJ2-3; D unclear. V was clipped by 3 bases and J by 1 base, with 8 bases between them. CDR3 length: 14 amino acids. DNA of the CDR3: TGTGCCAGCAGTTTCCAGACCCGCACAGATACGCAGTATTTT. It translates to CASSFQTRTDTQYF.

The rearrangement joins TRBV24-1 to TRBJ2-1, with 7 bases that match TRBD1. V lost 5 bases and J lost 0; bases outside the gene matches: 3. CDR3 length: 15 residues. Germline V gene data show CDR1 as KGHDR and CDR2 as SFDVKD. The CDR3 bases are TGTGCCACCAGTGCAGGGGGAAGCTCCTACAATGAGCAGTTCTTC. The encoded protein is CATSAGGSSYNEQFF.

In its sample, this clonotype was seen many times. The J gene is TRBJ1-5, the V gene TRBV29-1; no clear D gene. The V end lost 4 bases, the J end lost 2 bases, and 9 bases lay between the germline ends. There are 13 residues in the CDR3. Germline V CDR1 and CDR2: SQVTM, ANQGSEA. The chain's CDR3 is CSVGHGGNQPQHF. CDR3 nucleotides: TGCAGCGTTGGCCACGGGGGCAATCAGCCCCAGCATTTT.

This sequence joins TRBV7-3 and TRBJ2-4, with D perhaps TRBD1 or TRBD2 (6 bases each). V gave up 5 bases and J gave up 15 bases, with 23 bases separating them. Germline CDR1 is SGHTA and CDR2 is FQGTGA. This CDR3 is built from 14 residues. DNA of the CDR3: TGTGCCAGCAGCACCCACCCGGGGGCCCCCTTTCTGTACTTC. Protein product: CASSTHPGAPFLYF.

This clonotype was observed at least ten times. The chain links TRBV12-3 or TRBV12-4 to TRBJ1-5, with D possibly being TRBD1 (5 bases). The CDR3 spans 13 residues. Trimming removed 0 bases from V and 5 bases from J, with 5 bases in between. In DNA form, the CDR3 reads TGTGCCAGCAGTTTAGCGGGGGATCAGCCCCAGCATTTT. It specifies CASSLAGDQPQHF.

This clonotype was observed at least ten times. The chain employs TRBV20-1 and TRBJ2-5, with D perhaps matching TRBD1 (6 bases). Trimming took off 6 bases at V and 2 bases at J, with 10 bases between the two ends. Germline V gene lookup returns CDR1 DFQATT and CDR2 SNEGSKA (reference sequence). This CDR3 has 12 residues. This chain's CDR3 is CSARQAQETQYF. CDR3 DNA: TGCAGTGCCAGACAGGCTCAAGAGACCCAGTACTTC.

The V call is TRBV25-1, the J call TRBJ1-2; maybe TRBD1 (5 bases). Germline V lookup: CDR1 MGHDK, CDR2 SYGVNS. V dropped 7 bases and J dropped 4 bases, with 10 bases sitting between them. This CDR3 is 12 amino acids long. CDR3 amino acids: CASTGSGYGYTF. DNA of the CDR3: TGTGCCAGCACAGGGTCTGGCTATGGCTACACCTTC.

For this clonotype: This sequence may be a read error, since a much larger clone differs from it by one base. This chain links TRBV24-1 with TRBJ2-5; D uncertain. V was clipped by 4 bases and J by 4 bases, with 3 bases between them. Germline values: CDR1 KGHDR, CDR2 SFDVKD. The length of the CDR3 is 11 residues. The CDR3 DNA sequence: TGTGCCACCAGTGAGAGAGAGACCCAGTACTTC. It translates to CATSERETQYF.

The genes are TRBV29-1 and TRBJ2-3; 8 bases are shared with TRBD1. With V trimmed by 5 bases and J by 1 base, 8 bases remained unmatched. Per germline, CDR1 SQVTM and CDR2 ANQGSEA. This CDR3 has 15 amino acids. The DNA of the CDR3 is TGCAGCGTTTTGGGTTCAGGGGGCGGCACAGATACGCAGTATTTT. It encodes CSVLGSGGGTDTQYF.

This clonotype was seen many times. The V and J genes are TRBV20-1 and TRBJ2-5; TRBD1 agrees at 8 bases. Germline loops: CDR1 DFQATT, CDR2 SNEGSKA (reference sequence). V dropped 5 bases and J dropped 1; count of bases not matched to a gene: 6. The CDR3 runs to 14 residues. The CDR3 loop reads CSAPGQGIQETQYF. The CDR3 DNA reads as TGCAGTGCTCCCGGACAGGGAATCCAAGAGACCCAGTACTTC.

This clonotype was recorded many times. This sequence joins TRBV6-5 and TRBJ2-5; D is uncertain. Germline loops: CDR1 MNHEY, CDR2 SVGAGI. V was pared by 6 bases and J by 3 bases, with 5 bases between. The CDR3 consists of 11 residues. CDR3 in amino acids: CASSQKETQYF. CDR3 DNA: TGTGCCAGCAGCCAGAAAGAGACCCAGTACTTC.

There are many counts of this clonotype. The chain links TRBV5-1 to TRBJ2-2; a possible D gene is TRBD1 (7 bases). Deletions cut 4 bases from V and 3 bases from J, with 13 bases between. The CDR3 has 15 residues. Per germline, CDR1 SGHRS and CDR2 YFSETQ. The CDR3 DNA reads as TGCGCCAGCAGCGCGGGACAGACCGACACCGGGGAGCTGTTTTTT. Residues: CASSAGQTDTGELFF.

The table lists this clonotype with many counts. The CDR3: CASSERDRGGETQYF. In DNA form, the CDR3 reads TGCGCCAGCAGTGAACGGGACAGGGGGGGAGAGACCCAGTACTTC. V usage is TRBV10-2 and J usage is TRBJ2-5; TRBD1 agrees at 11 bases. The germline gives CDR1 WSHSY, CDR2 SAAADI. The CDR3 contains 15 residues. With V trimmed by 3 bases and J by 4 bases, 4 bases remained unmatched.

CDR3 residues: CASSEASAASSYEQYF. The DNA of the CDR3 is TGTGCCAGCAGTGAAGCGTCGGCGGCGAGCTCCTACGAGCAGTACTTC. V gene TRBV2 combines with J gene TRBJ2-7; D is unresolved. V was trimmed by 0 bases and J by 0 bases, leaving 12 bases between them. CDR1 and CDR2 from the germline V gene are SNHLY and FYNNEI. This CDR3 spans 16 amino acids.

V usage is TRBV20-1 and J usage is TRBJ2-2; 7 nucleotides match TRBD1. This CDR3 is 16 amino acids long. Looked up from germline, CDR1 is DFQATT and CDR2 is SNEGSKA (reference sequence). V shed 6 bases, J shed 0 bases, and the junction held 10 bases outside the gene matches. CDR3 sequence reads: CSASRAGTANTGELFF. The CDR3 coding sequence is TGCAGTGCCAGCCGGGCCGGGACAGCGAACACCGGGGAGCTGTTTTTT.

The chain uses TRBV20-1 and TRBJ2-1; D is undetermined. CDR3 length: 15 amino acids. V shed 2 bases and J shed 3 bases, with 14 bases lying between them. CDR1 is DFQATT and CDR2 is SNEGSKA in the germline V gene (reference sequence). The CDR3 sequence is CSARPDTDRYNEQFF. The CDR3 nucleotides are TGCAGTGCTAGACCCGACACCGATCGCTACAATGAGCAGTTCTTC.

This clonotype was picked up many times. The rearrangement joins TRBV11-2 to TRBJ1-6; 11 bases are shared with TRBD1. This CDR3 is 16 amino acids long. Germline values: CDR1 SGHAT, CDR2 FQNNGV. V shed 2 bases, J shed 7 bases, and the junction held 4 bases outside the gene matches. Here the CDR3 reads CASSLRGTGGNSPLHF. The CDR3 nucleotides read TGTGCCAGCAGCTTAAGAGGGACAGGGGGGAATTCACCCCTCCACTTT.

V usage is TRBV20-1 and J usage is TRBJ2-1; D might be TRBD2 (5 bases). V was cut by 2 bases and J by 8 bases, with 19 bases left in between. Germline assignment: CDR1 DFQATT and CDR2 SNEGSKA (reference sequence). The CDR3 runs to 15 residues. The CDR3, as DNA: TGCAGTGCTAGACCGACGGACGGGCTCGGGGATGAGCAGTTCTTC. This codes for CSARPTDGLGDEQFF.

The rearrangement uses TRBV10-3 and TRBJ2-1; the match to TRBD2 covers 7 bases. The germline CDR1 and CDR2 sequences are ENHRY and SYGVKD. The CDR3 has 15 residues. Germline trimming cut 2 bases from V and 6 bases from J; bases unmatched to any gene: 7. In DNA, the CDR3 is TGTGCCATCAGTGAGCGACTAGCCCTTGGCAATGAGCAGTTCTTC. It is translated as CAISERLALGNEQFF.

V and J are TRBV5-6 and TRBJ1-5; D possibly corresponds to TRBD1 (6 bases). V dropped 1 base and J dropped 3 bases, with 11 bases sitting between them. CDR3 size: 15 residues. The germline V gene has CDR1 SGHDT and CDR2 YYEEEE. The CDR3 DNA follows: TGTGCCAGCAGCTTGCGGCGGACAGACAATCAGCCCCAGCATTTT. It codes for CASSLRRTDNQPQHF.

This clonotype was seen at least ten times. This chain uses TRBV5-6 with TRBJ1-1, with D unresolved. The CDR3 loop spans 13 amino acids. V was pared by 3 bases and J by 7 bases, with 13 bases between. Germline values: CDR1 SGHDT, CDR2 YYEEEE. The DNA for the CDR3 is TGTGCCAGCAGCTACACCGGAGAGTTTGAAGCTTTCTTT. Its translation: CASSYTGEFEAFF.

This clonotype appeared many times. The V call is TRBV18, the J call TRBJ2-3, with a tentative D call TRBD1 (7 bases). V was cut by 0 bases and J by 0 bases, with 10 bases left in between. Germline V gene data show CDR1 as KGHSH and CDR2 as LQKENI. The CDR3 covers 16 residues. The CDR3 DNA sequence: TGTGCCAGCTCACCACCGCGGGACAGAAGCACAGATACGCAGTATTTT. This sequence encodes CASSPPRDRSTDTQYF.

This chain links TRBV6-5 with TRBJ2-7, with a weak D call TRBD1 (8 bases). The CDR3 covers 17 residues. V lost 0 bases to trimming and J lost 0 bases, with 15 bases between them. Germline CDR1 reads MNHEY; CDR2 reads SVGAGI. The CDR3 loop is CASSYSGYRGGSYEQYF. Written as DNA, the CDR3 is TGTGCCAGCAGTTACTCAGGCTACAGGGGGGGCTCCTACGAGCAGTACTTC.